The TCR beta chain under discussion was sequenced for a study of T cells expressing NK-cell markers. Whole-study results and caveats: More than 5 donors showed dominant NKG2C+ clonotypes comprising about 1.0-7.0% of their CD8+ T cells. HCMV specificity was not established for the expanded NKG2C+ T cell clones.

Details on this clonotype: Its specificity is unknown.

TCRdb reprocessed the 5' RACE reads and reports one entry per CDR3 protein, with no DNA. There are 300,000 to 450,000 distinct CDR3 sequences in the sample, with around 5.3% held by the top ten. CDR1 is MNHNS, CDR2 SASEGT, per germline. The CDR3 has 15 residues. The gene calls are TRBV6-1 and TRBJ2-1. Source material: blood T cells: a sorted CD56 or NKG2C T cell subset, CD4+ or CD8+ T cells, or bulk PBMC T cells (not recorded which). This receptor was identified in a man between 18 and 69 years old in good health. The CDR3 region is CASTGRQSSYNEQFF.